The rows below give T cell receptor beta chains drawn from one sample of a study of blood T cell repertoires in COVID-19. Measured with immunoSEQ multiplex PCR; TCRdb has only the in-frame clones, and not every one. This table has 250,000 to 350,000 clones, over 80% appearing once. The sample taken for sequencing was peripheral blood. Every receptor here comes from a woman aged 45-65 years with COVID-19, enrolled during active disease. Both conserved end residues are part of each CDR3. Each record gives: V gene, CDR3 length, J gene, clone size, D gene, CDR3 DNA, CDR3 protein. A D gene is named only where the DNA matches it firmly. Only some rows state a clone size, as once, few, many or a class for expanded clones.

TRBV30	12	TRBJ2-4	once	NA	TGTGCCTGGTCCAGGGAAGCAAACATTCAGTACTTC	CAWSREANIQYF
TRBV4-3	18	TRBJ2-5	NA	TRBD2	TGCGCCAGCAGCCAAGATGATTGGCTTGCGGGGGGCGTAGGGACCCAGTACTTC	CASSQDDWLAGGVGTQYF
TRBV6-5	14	TRBJ1-5	NA	TRBD1	TGTGCCAGCAGCACAGGGGGCCCTGCGAGGCCCCAGCATTTT	CASSTGGPARPQHF
TRBV7-6	14	TRBJ1-5	once	NA	TGTGCCAGCAGCTTGGCAGGACACAATCAGCCCCAGCATTTT	CASSLAGHNQPQHF
TRBV3-1/TRBV3-2	13	TRBJ2-7	NA	TRBD2	TGTGCCAGCAGCCGCGGGAGTTCCTACGAGCAGTACTTC	CASSRGSSYEQYF
TRBV19	14	TRBJ1-1	NA	NA	TGTGCCAGTAGTACCCTGACAGGGAACACTGAAGCTTTCTTT	CASSTLTGNTEAFF
TRBV18	20	TRBJ1-3	once	TRBD1	TGTGCCAGCTCCCGACTCGACAGGGGACTCGGCCTAGTATCTGGAAACACCATATATTTT	CASSRLDRGLGLVSGNTIYF
TRBV19	15	TRBJ1-4	NA	NA	TGTGCCAGTAGTTTGGGGACTGCAACTAATGAAAAACTGTTTTTT	CASSLGTATNEKLFF
TRBV30	12	TRBJ1-6	NA	NA	TGTGCCTGGAGTGTACGGGGGGGACCCCTCCACTTT	CAWSVRGGPLHF
TRBV4-1	14	TRBJ2-7	NA	NA	TGCGCCAGCAGCCAGGCCAGGGAGGTCTACGAGCAGTACTTC	CASSQAREVYEQYF
TRBV19	17	TRBJ1-5	NA	TRBD1	TGTGCCAGTGTTAAGAGGGACAGGGGTTATAGCAATCAGCCCCAGCATTTT	CASVKRDRGYSNQPQHF
TRBV7-6	14	TRBJ1-1	few	TRBD1	TGTGCCAGCAGCTCAGCCAGGGGGTTGACTGAAGCTTTCTTT	CASSSARGLTEAFF
TRBV6-5	14	TRBJ1-2	NA	NA	TGTGCCAGCAGTCCCTGGACAACTAACTATGGCTACACCTTC	CASSPWTTNYGYTF
TRBV19	14	TRBJ1-4	NA	NA	TGTGCCAGTTCAGTGGGGAGGACTAATGAAAAACTGTTTTTT	CASSVGRTNEKLFF
TRBV18	15	TRBJ2-7	few	TRBD2	TGTGCCAGCTCGGATAGGACTAGCGGAGCCTACGAGCAGTACTTC	CASSDRTSGAYEQYF
TRBV7-2	16	TRBJ1-5	NA	TRBD1	TGTGCCAGCAGCCCTCGCGTGGGACAGGGCGATCAGCCCCAGCATTTT	CASSPRVGQGDQPQHF
TRBV6-5	14	TRBJ2-7	NA	NA	TGTGCCAGCAGGCCAGGGGCCGTCTCCTACGAGCAGTACTTC	CASRPGAVSYEQYF
TRBV30	16	TRBJ2-1	NA	NA	TGTGCCTGGACCGCCTCGGCAGTAGCATTTGTGGATGAGCAGTTCTTC	CAWTASAVAFVDEQFF
TRBV14	15	TRBJ2-3	NA	TRBD2	TGTGCCAGCAGCCAGCAACTAGCGGGAGGGGATACGCAGTATTTT	CASSQQLAGGDTQYF
TRBV5-1	16	TRBJ1-4	NA	TRBD1	TGCGCCAGCAGCCTACTCGACAGGGCGACTAATGAAAAACTGTTTTTT	CASSLLDRATNEKLFF
TRBV2	13	TRBJ2-5	NA	NA	TGTGCCAGCAGGGGGGGGCCCGGGGAGACCCAGTACTTC	CASRGGPGETQYF
TRBV3-1/TRBV3-2	13	TRBJ1-1	NA	NA	TGTGCCAGCAGCCAATACAGGAACACTGAAGCTTTCTTT	CASSQYRNTEAFF